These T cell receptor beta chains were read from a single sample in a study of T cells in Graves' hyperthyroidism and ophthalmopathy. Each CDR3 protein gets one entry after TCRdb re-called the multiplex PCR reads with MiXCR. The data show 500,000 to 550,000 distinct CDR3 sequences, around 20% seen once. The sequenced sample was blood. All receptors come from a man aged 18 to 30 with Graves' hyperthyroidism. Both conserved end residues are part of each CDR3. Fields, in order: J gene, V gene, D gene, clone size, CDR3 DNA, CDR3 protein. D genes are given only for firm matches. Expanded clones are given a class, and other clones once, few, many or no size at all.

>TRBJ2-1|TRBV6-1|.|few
TGTGCCAGCAGTGAATCCCAGGGTTTCAATGAGCAGTTCTTC
CASSESQGFNEQFF
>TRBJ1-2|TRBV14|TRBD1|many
TGTGCCAGCAGCCAAGGATTTGCAGGGGGTGTTGGCTACACCTTC
CASSQGFAGGVGYTF
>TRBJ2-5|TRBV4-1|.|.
TGCGCCAGCAGCCAAGAAGGTGGGCACGGAGAGACCCAGTACTTC
CASSQEGGHGETQYF
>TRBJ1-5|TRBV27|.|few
TGTGCCAGCAGTCCCCAGGGGCTCAGGCCCCAGCATTTT
CASSPQGLRPQHF
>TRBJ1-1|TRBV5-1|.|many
TGCGCCAGCAGCCGGATCAGGCGAAACACTGAAGCTTTCTTT
CASSRIRRNTEAFF
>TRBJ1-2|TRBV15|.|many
TGTGCCACCAGCAGAGATAGTAGGGACTATGGCTACACCTTC
CATSRDSRDYGYTF
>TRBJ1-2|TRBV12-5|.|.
TGTGCTAGTGGTTTGGGGGGATATGGCTACACCTTC
CASGLGGYGYTF
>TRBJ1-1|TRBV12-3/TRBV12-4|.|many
TGTGCCAGCACCGCCGGGCAGGGCTGGACTGAAGCTTTCTTT
CASTAGQGWTEAFF
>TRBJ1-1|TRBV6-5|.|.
TGTGCCAGCAGTTACTCGGAGGGGGACACTGAAGCTTTCTTT
CASSYSEGDTEAFF
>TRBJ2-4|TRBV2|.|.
TGTGCCAGCAGTCGACAGGCGGCCGAAAACATTCAGTACTTC
CASSRQAAENIQYF
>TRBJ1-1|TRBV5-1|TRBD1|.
TGCGCCAGCAGCTTGGACCCGGGACAGTTCATGAACACTGAATCTTTCTTT
CASSLDPGQFMNTESFF
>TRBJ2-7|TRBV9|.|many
TGTGCCAGCAGCGTAGGACTTTCGAAAGACTACGAGCAGTACTTC
CASSVGLSKDYEQYF
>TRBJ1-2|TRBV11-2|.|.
TGTGCCAGCAGATCCTGGACGGCCTATGGCTACACCTTC
CASRSWTAYGYTF
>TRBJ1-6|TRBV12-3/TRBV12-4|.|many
TGTGCCAGCAGTCAGGGGACGGCGAATAATTCACCCCTCCACTTT
CASSQGTANNSPLHF
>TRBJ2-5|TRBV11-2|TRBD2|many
TGTGCCAGCAGCTCGATAGCGGGGCAAGAGACCCAGTACTTC
CASSSIAGQETQYF
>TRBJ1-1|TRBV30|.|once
TGTGCCTGGAGTGAGGGCAGTTCGTACACTGATGCTTTCTTT
CAWSEGSSYTDAFF
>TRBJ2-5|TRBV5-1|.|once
TGCGCCAGCAGCTTAGGGGGTTCAGAGACCCAGGACTTC
CASSLGGSETQDF
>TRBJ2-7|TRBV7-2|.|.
TGTGCCAGCAGCTTTGCCCAGGGCGGAACCCCCTACGAGCAGTACTTC
CASSFAQGGTPYEQYF
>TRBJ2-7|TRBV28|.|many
TGTGCCAGCAGTTTATTAGGGGGGAACAGCTCCTACGAGCAGTACTTC
CASSLLGGNSSYEQYF
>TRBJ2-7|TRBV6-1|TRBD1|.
TGTGCCAGCAGTGAAGCGAACAGGGGGCCCTACGAGCAGTACTTC
CASSEANRGPYEQYF
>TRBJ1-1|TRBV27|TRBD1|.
TGTGCCTCCGGAGAAGGGGGCGTAGCCACTGAAGCTTTCTTT
CASGEGGVATEAFF
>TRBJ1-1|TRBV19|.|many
TGTGCCAGTAGTGTTGGGGTACGCACTGAAGCTTTCTTT
CASSVGVRTEAFF
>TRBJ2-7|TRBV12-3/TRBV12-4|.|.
TGTGCCAGCAGTTGGGGACACCGGGGCGAGCAGTACTTC
CASSWGHRGEQYF
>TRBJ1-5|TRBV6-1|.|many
TGTGCCAGCAGTGAAGCAGCAAGGAGCAATCAGCCCCAGCATTTT
CASSEAARSNQPQHF
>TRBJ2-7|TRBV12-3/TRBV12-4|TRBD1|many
TGTGCCAGCAGTTTACGGGACAGCCCCTACGAGCAGTACTTC
CASSLRDSPYEQYF
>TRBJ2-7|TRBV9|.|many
TGTGCCAGCAGCGTAGAGGGCTCCCCGGGCGAGCAGTACTTC
CASSVEGSPGEQYF
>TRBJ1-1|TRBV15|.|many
TGTGCCACCAGCAGAGAGACGGGGTGGACTGAAGCTTTCTTT
CATSRETGWTEAFF
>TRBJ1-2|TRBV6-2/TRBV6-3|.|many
TGTGCCAGCAGTTACTCGGAGACCTATGGCTACACCTTC
CASSYSETYGYTF
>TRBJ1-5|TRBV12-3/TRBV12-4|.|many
TGTGCCAGCAGTTTATACGGTCCGGGAACAGGTCAGCCCCAGCATTTT
CASSLYGPGTGQPQHF
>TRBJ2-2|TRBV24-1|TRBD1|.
TGTGCCACCAGGTCAGGGGGTGCAACCGGGGAGCTGTTTTTT
CATRSGGATGELFF
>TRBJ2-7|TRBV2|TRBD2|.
TGTGCCAGCACGGCCTTTTTGGGGCTAGCGGCCTACGAGCAGTACTTC
CASTAFLGLAAYEQYF
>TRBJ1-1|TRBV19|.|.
TGTGCCAGTAGTATAAAGTCAGCGACAGAAGCTTTCTTT
CASSIKSATEAFF
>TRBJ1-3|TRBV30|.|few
TGTGCCTGTATGGATCCCTCTGGAAACACCATATATTTT
CACMDPSGNTIYF
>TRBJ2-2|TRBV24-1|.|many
TGTGCCACCAGTGTTAGTGGAATCACCGGGGAGCTGTTTTTT
CATSVSGITGELFF
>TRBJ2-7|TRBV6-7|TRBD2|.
TGTGCCAGCAGTTACCCGAAGGGGACTAGTGACTACGAGCAGTACTTC
CASSYPKGTSDYEQYF
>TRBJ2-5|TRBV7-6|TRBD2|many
TGTGCCAGCAGCTTAGACGGGGGGGCCGGGGAGACCCAGTACTTC
CASSLDGGAGETQYF
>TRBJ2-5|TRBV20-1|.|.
TGCAGTGCTAGAGATATCCTAGCGGAGGGGGAGACCCCCAAGACCCAGTACTTC
CSARDILAEGETPKTQYF
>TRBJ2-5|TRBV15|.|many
TGTGCCACCAGCAGAGCCCGACACTCCCGGGGGGAGACCCAGTACTTC
CATSRARHSRGETQYF
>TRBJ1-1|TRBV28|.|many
TGTGCCAGCCTTCTTCCGGGGGCCGAAGCTTTCTTT
CASLLPGAEAFF
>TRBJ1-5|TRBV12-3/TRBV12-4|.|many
TGTGCCAGCGCCTCTGACGGGTTTGGATCCTTTCAGCCCCAGCATTTT
CASASDGFGSFQPQHF
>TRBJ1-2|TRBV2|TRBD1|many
TGTGCCAGCAGTGAAGGCGAAGGGGGCACCTATGGCTACACCTTC
CASSEGEGGTYGYTF
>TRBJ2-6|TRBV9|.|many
TGTGCCAGCAGCGCGCGAAGGGCTGCTGGGGCCAACGTCCTGACTTTC
CASSARRAAGANVLTF
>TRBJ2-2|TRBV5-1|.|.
TGCGCCAGCAGCTTGGCCACGGTGGTCGGGGAGCTGTTTTTT
CASSLATVVGELFF
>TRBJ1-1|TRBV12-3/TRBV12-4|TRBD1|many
TGTGCCAGCAGTACCGCAGGGGGCGAGTACACTGAAGCTTTCTTT
CASSTAGGEYTEAFF
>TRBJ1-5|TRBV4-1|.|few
TGCGCCAGCAGAGCAACAGGGTTTGGTCAGCCCCAGCATTTT
CASRATGFGQPQHF
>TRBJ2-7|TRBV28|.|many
TGTGCCAGCAGTTCGACACGTTGGGGCGAGCAGTACTTC
CASSSTRWGEQYF
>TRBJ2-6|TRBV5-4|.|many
TGTGCCAGCAGCTTCTTGGGCCGAATCTCTGGGGCCAACGTCCTGACTTTC
CASSFLGRISGANVLTF
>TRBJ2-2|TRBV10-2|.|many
TGCGCCAGCAGTGAGCTCCAGGACAACACCGGGGAGCTGTTTTTT
CASSELQDNTGELFF
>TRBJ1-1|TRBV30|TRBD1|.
TGTGCCTGGAGTTCGGGACAGCTGAACACTGAAGCTTTCTTT
CAWSSGQLNTEAFF
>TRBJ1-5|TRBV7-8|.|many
TGTGCCAGCAGCCCTGTGGCACGGCAGGGACCAAAGCATTTT
CASSPVARQGPKHF
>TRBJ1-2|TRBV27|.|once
TGTGCCAGCAGTTTCGCAGGGTCTGACGGCTACACCTTC
CASSFAGSDGYTF
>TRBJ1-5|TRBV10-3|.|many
TGTGCCATCAGGGGAGCTGACAATCAGCCCCAGCATTTT
CAIRGADNQPQHF
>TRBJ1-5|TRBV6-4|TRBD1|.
TGTGCCAGCAGTGTCGAGACAGGGGCAGAATATAGCAATCAGCCCCAGCATTTT
CASSVETGAEYSNQPQHF